What follows are 15 T cell receptor beta chains derived from one specimen sequenced in a study of identical twins. TCRdb ran MiXCR on the 5' RACE reads and lists one entry per CDR3 protein. The table shows hundreds of thousands of distinct CDR3 sequences, with 6% to 6.5% occurring only once. The sample comprised naive T cells sorted from blood. Every receptor here comes from a man between 18 and 29 years old in good health.

The table lists this clonotype with many counts. The rearrangement uses TRBV18 and TRBJ2-5; unclear D gene. This CDR3 region has 11 residues. The germline V gene has CDR1 KGHSH and CDR2 LQKENI. The germline V and J ends were trimmed by 8 bases and 5 bases, with 9 bases remaining between them. The CDR3 DNA sequence: TGTGCCAGCCAAACCGGGGAGACCCAGTACTTC. Translated, it gives CASQTGETQYF.

At least ten counts were recorded for this clonotype. The chain employs TRBV5-1 and TRBJ1-2; 9 bases match TRBD1. Per the germline V gene, CDR1 is SGHRS and CDR2 is YFSETQ. The length of the CDR3 is 16 residues. V lost 4 bases to trimming and J lost 4 bases; unmatched junction nucleotides: 11. CDR3 bases: TGCGCCAGCAGCCTAACCGGGACAGGGAAGGGCTATGGCTACACCTTC. Translating it yields CASSLTGTGKGYGYTF.

This clonotype was seen at least ten times. The rearrangement uses TRBV29-1 and TRBJ2-1; a weak D match, TRBD2 (5 bases). The CDR3 totals 11 residues. CDR1 is SQVTM and CDR2 is ANQGSEA in the germline V gene. V lost 3 bases, J lost 8 bases, and 8 bases lay in between. In nucleotides, the CDR3 is TGCAGCGTTGACTGGGGAGATGAGCAGTTCTTC. It translates to CSVDWGDEQFF.

The table lists this clonotype with a count of one. Possible read error: a much larger clone is one base away. This chain connects TRBV5-1 to TRBJ2-7, with D perhaps TRBD1 or TRBD2 (6 bases each). The CDR3 covers 15 residues. CDR1 is SGHRS and CDR2 is YFSETQ in the germline V gene. CDR3 amino acids: CASSRTAGGSYKQYF. For the CDR3, the DNA is TGCGCCAGCAGCCGAACTGCCGGGGGCTCCTACAAGCAGTACTTC.

This clonotype was seen at least ten times. This chain links TRBV4-1 with TRBJ2-3, with D unclear. Trimming pared 0 bases from V and 0 bases from J, leaving 4 bases between. CDR1 MGHRA and CDR2 YSYEKL come from the germline V gene. The CDR3 is made up of 14 amino acids. CDR3: CASSQDRSTDTQYF. The CDR3 DNA sequence: TGCGCCAGCAGCCAAGATCGTAGCACAGATACGCAGTATTTT.

This clonotype has at least ten counts. The CDR3 protein is CASKLSGTTLEQYF. The CDR3 DNA is TGTGCCAGCAAACTTTCTGGGACTACCCTCGAGCAGTACTTC. This rearrangement joins TRBV6-1 to TRBJ2-7; 7 nucleotides match TRBD2. The CDR3 length is 14 residues. V shed 7 bases and J 6 bases; nucleotides not matched to a gene: 12. Germline V gene sequence: CDR1 MNHNS, CDR2 SASEGT.

There are many counts of this clonotype. The rearrangement joins TRBV20-1 to TRBJ2-6; D ambiguous. The germline V and J ends were trimmed by 2 bases and 2 bases, with 7 bases remaining between them. The CDR3 has 14 residues. Germline CDR1 and CDR2: DFQATT and SNEGSKA (reference sequence). DNA for the CDR3: TGCAGTGCTAGACTAGGAACTGGGGCCAACGTCCTGACTTTC. Its translation is CSARLGTGANVLTF.

The sample holds many counts of this clonotype. The chain joins TRBV5-1 to TRBJ2-5; D gene unclear. Trimming pared 4 bases from V and 1 base from J, leaving 14 bases between. The germline gives CDR1 SGHRS, CDR2 YFSETQ. This CDR3 comprises 15 residues. The CDR3 DNA reads TGCGCCAGCAGCCAGATGGCCAACATCCAAGAGACCCAGTACTTC. This gives the protein CASSQMANIQETQYF. Variable domain in full (rest from reference TRBV5-1 and TRBJ2-5): KAGVTQTPRYLIKTRGQQVTLSCSPISGHRSVSWYQQTPGQGLQFLFEYFSETQRNKGNFPGRFSGRQFSNSRSEMNVSTLELGDSALYLCASSQMANIQETQYFGPGTRLLVL.

The table lists this clonotype with many counts. The chain is built from TRBV12-3 or TRBV12-4 and TRBJ2-2; 11 bases fit TRBD1. V dropped 4 bases and J dropped 2; count of bases not matched to a gene: 6. CDR3 length equals 17 residues. CDR3 nucleotide sequence: TGTGCCAGCAGTTCCGGGACAGGGGGGGATAACACCGGGGAGCTGTTTTTT. It specifies CASSSGTGGDNTGELFF.

This clonotype was seen a few times. This chain uses TRBV24-1 with TRBJ2-1; TRBD1 aligns across 8 bases. This CDR3 contains 17 residues. Germline-derived CDR1 and CDR2 are KGHDR and SFDVKD. Unmatched junction bases numbered 9, after V lost 5 bases and J lost 1 base. The CDR3 region is CATSGQPGQGSYNEQFF. Written as DNA, the CDR3 is TGTGCCACCAGTGGACAACCCGGACAGGGTTCCTACAATGAGCAGTTCTTC.

This clonotype was counted between two and nine times. V usage is TRBV4-1 and J usage is TRBJ2-1; 11 nucleotides agree with TRBD2. Losses at the gene ends were 6 bases for V and 7 bases for J; bases not matched to a gene: 11. Germline V gene sequence: CDR1 MGHRA, CDR2 YSYEKL. The CDR3 consists of 16 residues. Here the CDR3 reads CASRPPGLAVENEQFF. DNA of the CDR3: TGCGCCAGCAGACCCCCGGGACTAGCGGTAGAGAATGAGCAGTTCTTC.

This clonotype has at least ten counts. V gene TRBV6-5 combines with J gene TRBJ1-1, with TRBD1 identical over 7 bases. The CDR3 contains 16 residues. Looked up from germline, CDR1 is MNHEY and CDR2 is SVGAGI. V was clipped by 0 bases and J by 3 bases; unmatched bases: 7. Written as DNA, the CDR3 is TGTGCCAGCAGTTACTCGAGGGGGACAGCTGACACTGAAGCTTTCTTT. As protein: CASSYSRGTADTEAFF.

This clonotype was detected ten times or more. The genes are TRBV20-1 and TRBJ1-1; D is unresolved. The CDR3 extends over 13 amino acids. With 0 bases removed from V and 6 bases from J, the gap between germline ends came to 11 bases. The germline gives CDR1 DFQATT, CDR2 SNEGSKA (reference sequence). Here the CDR3 reads CSARDGQVSEAFF. In nucleotides, the CDR3 is TGCAGTGCTAGAGATGGGCAGGTCTCTGAAGCTTTCTTT.

V is TRBV7-2 and J is TRBJ1-1; D call uncertain. The V end was cut by 5 bases, the J end by 3 bases, with 16 bases between. The germline CDR1 and CDR2 sequences are SGHTA and FQGNSA. The CDR3 covers 15 residues. The CDR3 DNA sequence: TGTGCCAGCAGCACCCATCGGGCGGGGTACACTGAAGCTTTCTTT. This codes for CASSTHRAGYTEAFF. The entire variable domain, with the rest obtained from reference TRBV7-2 and TRBJ1-1, is as follows: GAGVSQSPSNKVTEKGKDVELRCDPISGHTALYWYRQSLGQGLEFLIYFQGNSAPDKSGLPSDRFSAERTGGSVSTLTIQRTQQEDSAVYLCASSTHRAGYTEAFFGQGTRLTVV.

At least ten counts were recorded for this clonotype. The chain links TRBV5-1 to TRBJ2-3; a weak D match, TRBD1 (6 bases). The CDR3 has 14 amino acids. CDR1 and CDR2 (germline): SGHRS, YFSETQ. V dropped 1 base and J dropped 5 bases, with 11 bases sitting between them. Written as DNA, the CDR3 is TGCGCCAGCAGCTTGAGTCAGGGGAAAGATACGCAGTATTTT. This encodes CASSLSQGKDTQYF.